The 28 T cell receptor beta chains listed next were all sequenced from one sample in a study of shared clonotypes between healthy human individuals. Terminally differentiated effector memory CD45RA+ cells were excluded by CCR7 positive selection of CD45RO-negative cells. Only in-frame clones appear in the TCRdb table, and some are missing; sequencing was by immunoSEQ multiplex PCR. The sample carries about 2 million clones, about 94% recorded once. The sequencing input was naive CD8+ T cells sorted from blood. The receptor source for this set is a young man in good health.

V is TRBV5-1 and J is TRBJ1-1; D unclear. Per germline, CDR1 SGHRS and CDR2 YFSETQ. The length of the CDR3 is 14 residues. Trimming stripped 2 bases from V and 3 bases from J, with 11 bases between. CDR3 bases: TGCGCCAGCAGCTTCTTTCCGGGAGACACTGAAGCTTTCTTT. Translated, it gives CASSFFPGDTEAFF.

The rearrangement links TRBV5-5 to TRBJ2-7; no definite D call. V was pared by 0 bases and J by 3 bases, with 10 bases between. This CDR3 contains 14 residues. The germline V gene has CDR1 SGHKS and CDR2 YYEKEE (reference sequence). The CDR3 region is CASSLEGHHYEQYF. CDR3 nucleotides: TGTGCCAGCAGCTTGGAGGGCCACCACTACGAGCAGTACTTC.

This chain joins TRBV28 and TRBJ2-1; 7 positions match TRBD1. V dropped 2 bases and J dropped 2; count of bases not matched to a gene: 3. This CDR3 is built from 15 residues. Germline lookup yields CDR1 MDHEN and CDR2 SYDVKM. CDR3 DNA sequence: TGTGCCAGCAGTTTAAGAGACAGGGCCTACAATGAGCAGTTCTTC. This codes for CASSLRDRAYNEQFF.

The rearrangement joins TRBV6-5 to TRBJ2-2; a weak D match, TRBD1 (5 bases). This CDR3 comprises 14 residues. The V and J ends lost 8 bases and 0 bases respectively, with 10 bases between them. The V gene's germline CDR1 is MNHEY and CDR2 SVGAGI. The CDR3 DNA sequence: TGTGCCAGCCGAAAGGGGCCGAACACCGGGGAGCTGTTTTTT. This translates into CASRKGPNTGELFF.

The rearrangement links TRBV11-2 to TRBJ2-7; D gene ambiguous. The germline gives CDR1 SGHAT, CDR2 FQNNGV. The CDR3 loop spans 13 amino acids. V was shortened by 2 bases and J by 7 bases, with 12 bases between the two germline ends. CDR3 residues: CASSLPPRGEQYF. The CDR3 nucleotides read TGTGCCAGCAGCTTACCCCCTAGAGGAGAGCAGTACTTC.

Here the CDR3 reads CASSLEAGAPDTQYF. CDR3 coding DNA: TGCGCCAGCAGCTTGGAAGCGGGGGCCCCAGATACGCAGTATTTT. The chain joins TRBV5-1 to TRBJ2-3, with 8 bases fitting TRBD2. The CDR3 is 15 amino acids. V lost 0 bases, J lost 4 bases, and 4 bases stayed unmatched. Germline V gene lookup returns CDR1 SGHRS and CDR2 YFSETQ.

A word on this clone: Additional DNA sequences in this sample encode the identical CDR3. CDR3 region: CASSVEDRAEAFF. CDR3 in DNA: TGTGCCAGCAGCGTAGAAGACAGGGCCGAAGCTTTCTTT. J is TRBJ1-1 and V is TRBV9, with TRBD1 matching 7 bases. The CDR3 is 13 amino acids. V shed 0 bases and J 8 bases; nucleotides not matched to a gene: 4. Germline V gene sequence: CDR1 SGDLS, CDR2 YYNGEE.

This rearrangement joins TRBV4-1 to TRBJ2-1, with 13 bases lining up with TRBD2. This CDR3 is 20 amino acids long. CDR1 is MGHRA and CDR2 is YSYEKL in the germline V gene. V trimming: 3 bases; J trimming: 0 bases; junction bases outside the gene matches: 11. CDR3 protein: CASSHLGLAGASSSYNEQFF. Here the CDR3 DNA reads TGCGCCAGCAGCCACCTCGGACTAGCGGGGGCCTCCAGCTCCTACAATGAGCAGTTCTTC.

The J gene is TRBJ2-3, the V gene TRBV6-1; 10 nucleotides agree with TRBD2. There are 18 residues in the CDR3. Trimming at V came to 4 bases and at J to 2 bases, leaving 12 bases not matched to a gene. Germline V gene data show CDR1 as MNHNS and CDR2 as SASEGT. CDR3 coding DNA: TGTGCCAGCAGTGCCAACCCAGCGGGAGGGCTTCTCACAGATACGCAGTATTTT. It codes for CASSANPAGGLLTDTQYF.

This clone was counted between two and nine times. The rearrangement uses TRBV19 and TRBJ1-2, with 7 bases aligning to TRBD1. V gave up 10 bases and J gave up 0 bases; unmatched junction bases: 5. The CDR3 runs to 13 residues. Germline V gene data show CDR1 as LNHDA and CDR2 as SQIVND (reference sequence). The chain's CDR3 is CATGDRANYGYTF. DNA of the CDR3: TGTGCCACAGGGGACAGAGCTAACTATGGCTACACCTTC.

This rearrangement joins TRBV7-6 to TRBJ2-7; 10 positions match TRBD1. This CDR3 spans 16 amino acids. Germline V gene sequence: CDR1 SGHVS, CDR2 FNYEAQ. Trimming removed 5 bases from V and 0 bases from J; junction bases left unmatched: 7. The CDR3 DNA reads TGTGCCAGCAGCCAAGGACAGGGGGGTAGCTCCTACGAGCAGTACTTC. Encoded protein: CASSQGQGGSSYEQYF. Supplemented by reference TRBV7-6 and TRBJ2-7, the full variable domain reads GAGVSQSPRYKVTKRGQDVALRCDPISGHVSLYWYRQALGQGPEFLTYFNYEAQQDKSGLPNDRFSAERPEGSISTLTIQRTEQRDSAMYRCASSQGQGGSSYEQYFGPGTRLTVT.

As regards this clone: Other DNA sequences in this sample translate to the same CDR3. The chain recombines TRBV28 with TRBJ1-2; the D gene is possibly TRBD1 (5 bases). Germline assignment: CDR1 MDHEN and CDR2 SYDVKM. The V and J ends lost 6 bases and 8 bases respectively, with 10 bases between them. The CDR3 has 11 amino acids. The CDR3 region is CASSPGVGYTF. As DNA, the CDR3 is TGTGCCAGCAGCCCGGGGGTAGGCTACACCTTC.

The rearrangement uses TRBV7-9 and TRBJ2-5, with D possibly called TRBD1 or TRBD2 (5 bases each). There are 16 residues in the CDR3. Germline CDR1 SEHNR, CDR2 FQNEAQ (reference sequence). V dropped 4 bases and J dropped 4 bases, with 19 bases sitting between them. The CDR3 bases are TGTGCCAGCAGCTCCCTGGGACCTGACGACGGAGAGACCCAGTACTTC. Protein product: CASSSLGPDDGETQYF. The full variable domain, with the rest looked up from reference TRBV7-9 and TRBJ2-5, is DTGVSQNPRHKITKRGQNVTFRCDPISEHNRLYWYRQTLGQGPEFLTYFQNEAQLEKSRLLSDRFSAERPKGSFSTLEIQRTEQGDSAMYLCASSSLGPDDGETQYFGPGTRLLVL.

The chain is built from TRBV6-5 and TRBJ2-7; 8 nucleotides match TRBD2. The junction had 6 bases not matched to a gene; V was cut back by 5 bases and J by 0 bases. CDR1 is MNHEY and CDR2 is SVGAGI in the germline V gene. CDR3 size: 15 residues. CDR3 amino acids: CASSLTSGVSYEQYF. The DNA for the CDR3 is TGTGCCAGCAGTCTCACTAGCGGCGTCTCCTACGAGCAGTACTTC.

J is TRBJ2-7 and V is TRBV29-1; D gene ambiguous. The V and J ends lost 0 bases and 4 bases respectively, with 7 bases between them. Germline V gene sequence: CDR1 SQVTM, CDR2 ANQGSEA. The CDR3 consists of 12 residues. The CDR3 DNA sequence: TGCAGCGTTGAAGACAACGCGTACGAGCAGTACTTC. This translates into CSVEDNAYEQYF.

A single count supports this clone. The chain combines TRBV19 with TRBJ1-1, with D maybe TRBD1 (6 bases). V lost 8 bases to trimming and J lost 1 base, with 20 bases between them. Germline lookup yields CDR1 LNHDA and CDR2 SQIVND (reference sequence). This CDR3 is 16 amino acids long. The DNA of the CDR3 is TGTGCCAGTGCGGTGGGGGCGAGTGTAGAGAACACTGAAGCTTTCTTT. Its protein is CASAVGASVENTEAFF.

The chain uses TRBV2 and TRBJ2-1; D remains ambiguous. This CDR3 region has 15 residues. Trimming took 6 bases from V and 0 from J, leaving 12 bases between them. Germline loops: CDR1 SNHLY, CDR2 FYNNEI. CDR3 amino acids: CASRDDRSSYNEQFF. In DNA, the CDR3 is TGTGCCAGCAGGGATGATAGGAGCTCCTACAATGAGCAGTTCTTC. Complete variable domain (other parts from reference TRBV2 and TRBJ2-1): EPEVTQTPSHQVTQMGQEVILRCVPISNHLYFYWYRQILGQKVEFLVSFYNNEISEKSEIFDDQFSVERPDGSNFTLKIRSTKLEDSAMYFCASRDDRSSYNEQFFGPGTRLTVL.

The chain has TRBV4-1 and TRBJ2-3; tentatively, D is TRBD1 (5 bases). Germline V gene lookup returns CDR1 MGHRA and CDR2 YSYEKL. This CDR3 has 13 residues. V was trimmed by 1 base and J by 7 bases, leaving 9 bases between them. CDR3 DNA sequence: TGCGCCAGCAGCCAAGTGGGGCTGAATACGCAGTATTTT. It codes for CASSQVGLNTQYF.

About this clone: A junction end diverges from the germline sequence, so it may reflect a read error. The chain recombines TRBV2 with TRBJ2-7; perhaps TRBD1 as D (5 bases). Germline assignment: CDR1 SNHLY and CDR2 FYNNEI. The CDR3 has 12 amino acids. The CDR3 reads CASREDRLEQYF. The CDR3 bases are TGTGCCAGCAGGGAAGACAGACTCGAGCAGTACTTC.

The chain is built from TRBV29-1 and TRBJ1-1; D is possibly TRBD1 (5 bases). CDR3 length: 15 residues. Trimming stripped 3 bases from V and 5 bases from J, with 19 bases between. Germline-derived CDR1 and CDR2 are SQVTM and ANQGSEA. The CDR3 DNA sequence: TGCAGCGTTGACCCTGGACCCTACGGGGCTACTGAAGCTTTCTTT. Its translation is CSVDPGPYGATEAFF.

The chain uses TRBV7-2 and TRBJ2-7, with 10 bases fitting TRBD1. Germline V gives CDR1 SGHTA, CDR2 FQGNSA. There are 13 residues in the CDR3. J lost 7 bases, V lost 5 bases, and 5 bases had no gene match. CDR3 DNA sequence: TGTGCCAGCAGCCCCGGGACAGGGGTGGAGCAGTACTTC. This translates into CASSPGTGVEQYF.

This rearrangement joins TRBV6-1 to TRBJ2-2, with no clear D. V lost 2 bases and J 0 bases, leaving 10 bases between the germline ends. CDR1 is MNHNS, CDR2 SASEGT, per germline. The CDR3 has 16 residues. The CDR3 reads CASSEFGLTNTGELFF. For the CDR3, the DNA is TGTGCCAGCAGTGAATTTGGTTTGACGAACACCGGGGAGCTGTTTTTT.

This clone was counted a few times. Other DNA variants within this sample encode the same CDR3. The rearrangement uses TRBV2 and TRBJ2-2, with D unresolved. V dropped 7 bases and J dropped 1 base, with 10 bases sitting between them. The CDR3 runs 14 residues. The germline V gene has CDR1 SNHLY and CDR2 FYNNEI. This chain's CDR3 is CASTRTENTGELFF. In nucleotides, the CDR3 is TGTGCCAGCACACGGACCGAGAACACCGGGGAGCTGTTTTTT.

The genes are TRBV10-3 and TRBJ2-7, with 7 bases that match TRBD2. Germline CDR1 ENHRY, CDR2 SYGVKD. The CDR3 is 16 amino acids. Trimming at V came to 5 bases and at J to 2 bases, leaving 12 bases not matched to a gene. The CDR3 DNA reads as TGTGCCATCAGTCCCAAACGACTAGCTCCCCCCTACGAGCAGTACTTC. This encodes CAISPKRLAPPYEQYF.

On this clone itself: This specimen includes other DNA sequences encoding the same CDR3. The chain links TRBV30 to TRBJ2-7, with D perhaps being TRBD1 or TRBD2 (5 bases each). This CDR3 is 14 amino acids long. V was clipped by 0 bases and J by 4 bases, with 13 bases between them. Germline V gene sequence: CDR1 GTSNPN, CDR2 SVGIG (reference sequence). The CDR3 here is CAWSVGAGGYEQYF. For the CDR3, the DNA is TGTGCCTGGAGTGTAGGGGCTGGGGGATACGAGCAGTACTTC.

This clone appeared once. Other DNA sequences from this sample encode an identical CDR3 as well. J is TRBJ2-7 and V is TRBV5-1; D not resolved. Germline CDR1 SGHRS, CDR2 YFSETQ. V gave up 0 bases and J gave up 4 bases, with 8 bases separating them. This CDR3 has 13 residues. The CDR3 bases are TGCGCCAGCAGCTTGGTACCGAGTTACGAGCAGTACTTC. Translated, it gives CASSLVPSYEQYF.

This chain connects TRBV19 to TRBJ2-2; no clear D gene. Germline V gene lookup returns CDR1 LNHDA and CDR2 SQIVND (reference sequence). Trimming stripped 6 bases from V and 9 bases from J, with 11 bases between. The CDR3 spans 12 residues. The CDR3, as DNA: TGTGCCAGTAGCCCCCTGCGTCGGGAGCTGTTTTTT. Its protein product is CASSPLRRELFF.

The rearrangement links TRBV27 to TRBJ2-1; tentative D call: TRBD1 (5 bases). Germline CDR1 MNHEY, CDR2 SMNVEV (reference sequence). This CDR3 has 16 amino acids. Trimming pared 4 bases from V and 1 base from J, leaving 14 bases between. The CDR3 DNA sequence: TGTGCCAGCAGTTGGGCCAGGGCAGGTTCCTACAATGAGCAGTTCTTC. Its translation: CASSWARAGSYNEQFF.